These T cell receptor beta chains were read from a single sample in a study of shared clonotypes between healthy human individuals. Profiling relied on immunoSEQ multiplex PCR, and the TCRdb table lists in-frame clones only, not all of them. Among about 1 million clones, about 76% were seen once, and the ten largest hold 1.4%. Source material: memory CD4+ T cells sorted from blood. Source of these receptors: a young man in good health. The CDR3 runs from the conserved cysteine through the conserved F or W. The D gene is left open where the match is weak. Part of the rows lack a size; the others show once, few, many or a class for expanded clones.

v_gene: TRBV28
j_gene: TRBJ2-7
abundance: .
d_gene: .
CDR3nt: TGTGCCAGCTTAGCAGGAAACTACGAGCAGTACTTC
CDR3aa: CASLAGNYEQYF

v_gene: TRBV5-1
j_gene: TRBJ2-2
abundance: few
d_gene: .
CDR3nt: TGCGCCAGCAGCTTGCAGCCTAGAACCGGGGAGCTGTTTTTT
CDR3aa: CASSLQPRTGELFF

v_gene: TRBV9
j_gene: TRBJ2-7
abundance: .
d_gene: .
CDR3nt: TGTGCCAGCAGCGTAGACTTAACTTACGAGCAGTACTTC
CDR3aa: CASSVDLTYEQYF

v_gene: TRBV29-1
j_gene: TRBJ2-2
abundance: many
d_gene: TRBD1
CDR3nt: TGCAGCGGGAAAGACAGGGGGGTCACCGGGGAGCTGTTTTTT
CDR3aa: CSGKDRGVTGELFF

v_gene: TRBV6-5
j_gene: TRBJ2-5
abundance: .
d_gene: .
CDR3nt: TGTGCCAGCAGTTACTCAGTAGCGGCGTGGGAGCAGTACTTC
CDR3aa: CASSYSVAAWEQYF

v_gene: TRBV18
j_gene: TRBJ2-5
abundance: once
d_gene: TRBD2
CDR3nt: TGTGCCAGCTGTGAGAGCGGGAGGGAGGGTGTACGGGAGACCCAGTACTTC
CDR3aa: CASCESGREGVRETQYF

v_gene: TRBV5-1
j_gene: TRBJ1-2
abundance: .
d_gene: .
CDR3nt: TGCGCCAGCAGCTTGGGCAGGGGTGGCTATGGCTACACCTTC
CDR3aa: CASSLGRGGYGYTF

v_gene: TRBV7-8
j_gene: TRBJ1-6
abundance: .
d_gene: .
CDR3nt: TGTGCCAGCAGCTCCCGGGAGGGGGTGAATTCACCCCTCCACTTT
CDR3aa: CASSSREGVNSPLHF

v_gene: TRBV2
j_gene: TRBJ1-2
abundance: .
d_gene: TRBD1
CDR3nt: TGTGCCAGCAGCCCAGGAATGGCTGTGACAGGGGCAGGTGGCTACACCTTC
CDR3aa: CASSPGMAVTGAGGYTF

v_gene: TRBV10-2
j_gene: TRBJ1-2
abundance: .
d_gene: .
CDR3nt: TGCGCCAGCAGTGAGGGGTACCATGGCTACACCTTC
CDR3aa: CASSEGYHGYTF

v_gene: TRBV30
j_gene: TRBJ1-1
abundance: .
d_gene: TRBD1
CDR3nt: TGTGCCTGGGAAGGGACAGGGGGGTACACTGAAGCTTTCTTT
CDR3aa: CAWEGTGGYTEAFF

v_gene: TRBV6-6
j_gene: TRBJ2-7
abundance: .
d_gene: TRBD1
CDR3nt: TGTGCCAGCAGTTATGGGACAGACTACGAGCAGTACTTC
CDR3aa: CASSYGTDYEQYF

v_gene: TRBV5-1
j_gene: TRBJ2-3
abundance: .
d_gene: TRBD1
CDR3nt: TGCGCCAGCAGCTCCACAGGGGGCGCCGCAGATACGCAGTATTTT
CDR3aa: CASSSTGGAADTQYF

v_gene: TRBV5-1
j_gene: TRBJ1-2
abundance: .
d_gene: .
CDR3nt: TGCGCCAGCAGCTACGGGACGGCAACTAACTATGGCTACACCTTC
CDR3aa: CASSYGTATNYGYTF

v_gene: TRBV7-9
j_gene: TRBJ2-3
abundance: .
d_gene: TRBD1
CDR3nt: TGTGCCAGCATCGAAGGGACAGCCGGCACAGATACGCAGTATTTT
CDR3aa: CASIEGTAGTDTQYF

v_gene: TRBV5-8
j_gene: TRBJ1-6
abundance: .
d_gene: .
CDR3nt: TGTGCCAGCAGCTTCGGAACAGGGAGACCTCGGTCACCCCTCCACTTT
CDR3aa: CASSFGTGRPRSPLHF

v_gene: TRBV11-2
j_gene: TRBJ1-1
abundance: .
d_gene: .
CDR3nt: TGTGCCAGCAGCAGGATAGAGGGGGAAGCTTTCTTT
CDR3aa: CASSRIEGEAFF

v_gene: TRBV29-1
j_gene: TRBJ1-2
abundance: .
d_gene: .
CDR3nt: TGCAGCGTTGAGGGTGGCTACACCTTC
CDR3aa: CSVEGGYTF

v_gene: TRBV28
j_gene: TRBJ1-4
abundance: .
d_gene: TRBD1
CDR3nt: TGTGCCAGCAGTTTAGGGGGGAGACAGGGGTCAGATGAAAAACTGTTTTTT
CDR3aa: CASSLGGRQGSDEKLFF

v_gene: TRBV29-1
j_gene: TRBJ2-7
abundance: few
d_gene: .
CDR3nt: TGCAGCGTTGAGGCAGGCTGGGACGAGCAGTACTTC
CDR3aa: CSVEAGWDEQYF

v_gene: TRBV5-1
j_gene: TRBJ2-5
abundance: many
d_gene: TRBD1
CDR3nt: TGCGCCAGCAGCTTGATCCCGGGACAGGGCTCAGAGACCCAGTACTTC
CDR3aa: CASSLIPGQGSETQYF

v_gene: TRBV18
j_gene: TRBJ2-7
abundance: .
d_gene: TRBD1
CDR3nt: TGTGCCAGCTCATCAGCCGGGACAGGGAACTACGAGCAGTACTTC
CDR3aa: CASSSAGTGNYEQYF

v_gene: TRBV6-6
j_gene: TRBJ1-6
abundance: .
d_gene: TRBD1
CDR3nt: TGTGCCAGCAGCCAAGTGGGACAGGGTTCCCTCCTCCACTTT
CDR3aa: CASSQVGQGSLLHF

v_gene: TRBV15
j_gene: TRBJ2-1
abundance: .
d_gene: TRBD2
CDR3nt: TGTGCCACCAGCAGAGTTCTAGCGGGAGTTCGGGGTGAGCAGTTCTTC
CDR3aa: CATSRVLAGVRGEQFF